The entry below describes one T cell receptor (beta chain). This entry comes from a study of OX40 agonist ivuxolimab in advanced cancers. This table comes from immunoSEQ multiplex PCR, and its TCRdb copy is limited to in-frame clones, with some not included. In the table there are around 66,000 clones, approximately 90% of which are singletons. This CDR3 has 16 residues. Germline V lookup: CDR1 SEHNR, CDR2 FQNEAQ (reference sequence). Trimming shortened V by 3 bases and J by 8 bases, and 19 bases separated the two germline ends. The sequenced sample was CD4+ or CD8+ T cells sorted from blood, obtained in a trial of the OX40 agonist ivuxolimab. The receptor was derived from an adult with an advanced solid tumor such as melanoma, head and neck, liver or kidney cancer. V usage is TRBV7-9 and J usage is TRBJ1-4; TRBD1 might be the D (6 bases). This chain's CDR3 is CASSLGGGPDREKLFF. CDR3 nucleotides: TGTGCCAGCAGCTTGGGAGGGGGGCCAGATCGAGAAAAACTGTTTTTT.